Reported below is one T cell receptor beta chain. The data are from a study of CD8 T cells in Susac syndrome. Random hexamers were used to reverse transcribe about 0.45 to 1 ug of RNA. One entry per CDR3 protein, called by TCRdb with MiXCR from the immunoSEQ multiplex PCR reads. The table includes 250,000 to 300,000 distinct CDR3 sequences, about 88% detected once. The CDR3 is made up of 11 amino acids. CDR1 and CDR2 (germline): SQVTM, ANQGSEA. The V gene lost 6 bases and the J gene lost 7 bases, with 13 bases spanning the gap. The sample consisted of CD8+ T cells from PBMCs. This sequence joins TRBV29-1 and TRBJ2-7, with D unclear. This TCR derives from a human donor with multiple sclerosis. As DNA, the CDR3 is TGCAGCGTATCCCTTTTGGGGGAGCAGTACTTC. This codes for CSVSLLGEQYF.